This TCR beta chain appears in the sequencing data of a study of cytomegalovirus exposure and HLA in healthy donors. The study's findings and limits: Cytomegalovirus association was listed for about 150 TCR beta chains.

On this clone itself: Its specificity is unknown.

The primer mix had 60 Vbeta and 13 Jbeta primers. The assay was immunoSEQ multiplex PCR, and TCRdb's table has in-frame clones only and misses some. This sample yields about 150,000 clones, of which roughly 77% are seen a single time; 7.7% belongs to the top ten. This sequence was found in a man under 40 in good health and CMV-seropositive. The sequenced sample consisted of PBMCs.

DNA of the CDR3: TGTGCCACCAGCAGCACAAAGAACACTGAAGCTTTCTTT. Translation: CATSSTKNTEAFF. V and J are TRBV15 and TRBJ1-1; unclear D gene. The CDR3 has 13 residues. CDR1 LNHNV and CDR2 YYDKDF come from the germline V gene (reference sequence). With 3 bases removed from V and 1 base from J, the gap between germline ends came to 6 bases. The complete variable domain, with remaining parts taken from reference TRBV15 and TRBJ1-1, reads DAMVIQNPRYQVTQFGKPVTLSCSQTLNHNVMYWYQQKSSQAPKLLFHYYDKDFNNEADTPDNFQSRRPNTSFCFLDIRSPGLGDTAMYLCATSSTKNTEAFFGQGTRLTVV.